What follows are 6 T cell receptor beta chains derived from one specimen sequenced in a study of T-cell reconstitution after alpha-beta-depleted transplantation in children. Preparation of the TCRbeta library used unique molecular identifiers. In TCRdb, the PCR reads were re-called with MiXCR into one record per CDR3 protein. The sample lists some 460,000 distinct CDR3 sequences, around 15% occurring once. The sequencing used PBMCs, mostly from graft donor cells, collected 360 days after TCRalphabeta/CD19-depleted stem cell transplant. These receptors were taken from a boy under two years old who had a stem cell transplant for Wiskott-Aldrich syndrome, so the T cells may come from the graft donor.

This clonotype was seen more than once but under ten times. V usage is TRBV12-3 or TRBV12-4 and J usage is TRBJ2-2; D call uncertain. The CDR3 is 15 residues long. The germline V and J ends were trimmed by 3 bases and 1 base, with 9 bases remaining between them. The CDR3 DNA follows: TGTGCCAGCAGTTTGGTTCTAGGGAACACCGGGGAGCTGTTTTTT. This sequence encodes CASSLVLGNTGELFF.

This clonotype was recorded at least ten times. The gene calls are TRBV12-3 or TRBV12-4 and TRBJ2-1, with 9 bases lining up with TRBD1. V was pared by 4 bases and J by 6 bases, with 1 base of the junction left unmatched. This CDR3 is 13 amino acids long. CDR3 bases: TGTGCCAGCAGTTGGGGACAGGGCAATGAGCAGTTCTTC. This translates into CASSWGQGNEQFF.

This clonotype has just a few counts. This chain uses TRBV12-3 or TRBV12-4 with TRBJ1-1; TRBD1 is a possible D gene (6 bases). V was pared by 6 bases and J by 5 bases, with 10 bases between. This CDR3 is built from 12 residues. CDR3 coding DNA: TGTGCCAGCAGCAGGGGATGGACTGAAGCTTTCTTT. The encoded protein is CASSRGWTEAFF.

The rearrangement links TRBV29-1 to TRBJ2-5; the D gene is possibly TRBD1 (5 bases). Germline values: CDR1 SQVTM, CDR2 ANQGSEA. The CDR3 sequence is 11 residues long. The ends were cut back, 4 bases at V and 5 bases at J, with 8 bases in the middle. CDR3 loop: CSVAGLETQYF. DNA for the CDR3: TGCAGCGTTGCAGGGTTGGAGACCCAGTACTTC.

The V call is TRBV14, the J call TRBJ2-1, with 8 bases lining up with TRBD2. V was pared by 0 bases and J by 3 bases, with 7 bases of the junction left unmatched. Germline V gene lookup returns CDR1 SGHDN and CDR2 FVKESK. The CDR3 runs 17 residues. CDR3 residues: CASSQDRGGWDYNEQFF. The CDR3 DNA follows: TGTGCCAGCAGCCAAGACCGCGGGGGGTGGGACTACAATGAGCAGTTCTTC.

The table lists this clonotype with a few counts. The rearrangement joins TRBV4-3 to TRBJ2-7; 8 nucleotides align to TRBD2. The CDR3 is made up of 15 amino acids. After removal of 3 bases from V and 4 bases from J, the junction contained 8 bases not matched to a gene. Germline lookup yields CDR1 LGHNA and CDR2 YSLEER. CDR3 protein: CASSHLGTSGYEQYF. CDR3 coding DNA: TGCGCCAGCAGCCACCTCGGGACTAGTGGGTACGAGCAGTACTTC.